This entry is about one T cell receptor (beta chain). The germline gives CDR1 LGHDT, CDR2 YNNKEL (reference sequence). Deletions cut 0 bases from V and 10 bases from J, with 21 bases between. This CDR3 region has 16 residues. This sample stems from a study of blood T cell repertoires in COVID-19. Self-reported history from a screening survey and questionnaire set each donor's cohort. Generated by immunoSEQ multiplex PCR, the TCRdb table keeps only in-frame clones and is missing some. The sample lists approximately 390,000 clones; 88% were seen once. The source is a woman between 40 and 55 years old with acute COVID-19. The chain combines TRBV3-1 (or the pseudogene TRBV3-2) with TRBJ1-2; perhaps TRBD1 as D (6 bases). The sample was PBMCs or T cells enriched from blood (not recorded which). CDR3 residues: CASSQDGGGRVYNYTF. For the CDR3, the DNA is TGTGCCAGCAGCCAAGATGGGGGCGGACGAGTTTATAACTACACCTTC.